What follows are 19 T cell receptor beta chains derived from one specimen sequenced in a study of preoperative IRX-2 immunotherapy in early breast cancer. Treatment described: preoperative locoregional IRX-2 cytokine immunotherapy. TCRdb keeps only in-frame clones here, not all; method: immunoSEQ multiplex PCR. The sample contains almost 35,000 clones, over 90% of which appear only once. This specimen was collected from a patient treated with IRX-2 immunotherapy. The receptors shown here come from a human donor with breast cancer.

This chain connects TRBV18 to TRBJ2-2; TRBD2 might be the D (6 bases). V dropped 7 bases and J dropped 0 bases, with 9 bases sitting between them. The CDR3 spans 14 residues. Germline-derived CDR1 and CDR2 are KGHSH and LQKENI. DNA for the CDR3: TGTGCCAGCTTACCTAGCGCGAACACCGGGGAGCTGTTTTTT. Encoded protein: CASLPSANTGELFF.

The CDR3 region has the DNA TGTGCCAGTAGTGCCCATAATGGTGGCTACACCTTC. Amino acid sequence: CASSAHNGGYTF. The chain employs TRBV19 and TRBJ1-2; the D is unclear. Germline CDR1 is LNHDA and CDR2 is SQIVND (reference sequence). CDR3 length: 12 amino acids. V was shortened by 5 bases and J by 7 bases, with 11 bases between the two germline ends.

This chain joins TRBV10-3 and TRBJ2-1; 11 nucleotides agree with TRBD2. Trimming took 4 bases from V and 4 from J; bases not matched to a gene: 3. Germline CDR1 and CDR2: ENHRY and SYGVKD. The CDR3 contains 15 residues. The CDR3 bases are TGTGCCATCAGTGCCGGGACTAGCGGATACAATGAGCAGTTCTTC. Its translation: CAISAGTSGYNEQFF.

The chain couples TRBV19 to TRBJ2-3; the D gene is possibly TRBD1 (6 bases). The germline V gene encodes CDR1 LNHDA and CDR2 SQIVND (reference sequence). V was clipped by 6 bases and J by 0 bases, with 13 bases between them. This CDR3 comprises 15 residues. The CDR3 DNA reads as TGTGCCAGTAGCTCGACAGGACCTAGCACAGATACGCAGTATTTT. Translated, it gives CASSSTGPSTDTQYF.

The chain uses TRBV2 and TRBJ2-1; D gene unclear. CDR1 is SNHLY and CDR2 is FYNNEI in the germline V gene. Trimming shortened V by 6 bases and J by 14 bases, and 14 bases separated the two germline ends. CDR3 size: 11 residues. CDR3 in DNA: TGTGCCAGCAGCGCCAACCTGTCCGAGTTCTTC. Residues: CASSANLSEFF.

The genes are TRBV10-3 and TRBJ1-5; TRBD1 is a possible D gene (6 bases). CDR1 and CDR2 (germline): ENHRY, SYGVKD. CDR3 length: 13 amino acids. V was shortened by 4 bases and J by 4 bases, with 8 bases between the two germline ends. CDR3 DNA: TGTGCCATCAGTGGAACAGGGAATCAGCCCCAGCATTTT. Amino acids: CAISGTGNQPQHF.

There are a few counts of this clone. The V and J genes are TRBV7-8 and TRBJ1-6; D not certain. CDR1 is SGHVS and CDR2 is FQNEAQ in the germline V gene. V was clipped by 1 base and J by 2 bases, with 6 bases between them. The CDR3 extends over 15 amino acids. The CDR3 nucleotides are TGTGCCAGCAGCTTAGTGCTAGCCTATAATTCACCCCTCCACTTT. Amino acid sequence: CASSLVLAYNSPLHF.

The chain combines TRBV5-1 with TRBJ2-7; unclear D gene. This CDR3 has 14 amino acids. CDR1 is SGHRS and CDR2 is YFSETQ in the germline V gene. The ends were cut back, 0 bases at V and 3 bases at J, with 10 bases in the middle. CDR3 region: CASSLAGRYYEQYF. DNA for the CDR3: TGCGCCAGCAGCTTGGCTGGACGGTACTACGAGCAGTACTTC.

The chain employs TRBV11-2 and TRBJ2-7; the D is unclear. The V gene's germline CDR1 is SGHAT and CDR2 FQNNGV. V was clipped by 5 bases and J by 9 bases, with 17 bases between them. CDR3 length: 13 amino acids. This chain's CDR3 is CASSLGWAPGQYF. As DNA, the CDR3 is TGTGCCAGCAGCCTCGGGTGGGCCCCCGGGCAGTACTTC.

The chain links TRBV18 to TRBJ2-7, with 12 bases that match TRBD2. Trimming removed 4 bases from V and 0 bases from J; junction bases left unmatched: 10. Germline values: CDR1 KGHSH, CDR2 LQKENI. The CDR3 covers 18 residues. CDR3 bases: TGTGCCAGCTCACGAGGGCTAGCGGGAGGGCCTAACTCCTACGAGCAGTACTTC. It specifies CASSRGLAGGPNSYEQYF. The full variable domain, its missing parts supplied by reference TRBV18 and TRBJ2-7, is NAGVMQNPRHLVRRRGQEARLRCSPMKGHSHVYWYRQLPEEGLKFMVYLQKENIIDESGMPKERFSAEFPKEGPSILRIQQVVRGDSAAYFCASSRGLAGGPNSYEQYFGPGTRLTVT.

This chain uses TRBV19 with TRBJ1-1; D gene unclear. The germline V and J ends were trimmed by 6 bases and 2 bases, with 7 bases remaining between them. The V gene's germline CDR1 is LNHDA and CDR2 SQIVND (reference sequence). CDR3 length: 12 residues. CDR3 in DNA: TGTGCCAGTAGGGATTTTAACACTGAAGCTTTCTTT. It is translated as CASRDFNTEAFF. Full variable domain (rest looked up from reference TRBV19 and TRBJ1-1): DGGITQSPKYLFRKEGQNVTLSCEQNLNHDAMYWYRQDPGQGLRLIYYSQIVNDFQKGDIAEGYSVSREKKESFPLTVTSAQKNPTAFYLCASRDFNTEAFFGQGTRLTVV.

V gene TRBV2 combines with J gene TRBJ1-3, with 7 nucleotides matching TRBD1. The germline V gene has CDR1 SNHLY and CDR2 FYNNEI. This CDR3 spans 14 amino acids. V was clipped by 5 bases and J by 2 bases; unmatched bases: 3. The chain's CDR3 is CASSSGGAGNTIYF. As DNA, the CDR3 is TGTGCCAGCAGTTCAGGGGGAGCTGGAAACACCATATATTTT.

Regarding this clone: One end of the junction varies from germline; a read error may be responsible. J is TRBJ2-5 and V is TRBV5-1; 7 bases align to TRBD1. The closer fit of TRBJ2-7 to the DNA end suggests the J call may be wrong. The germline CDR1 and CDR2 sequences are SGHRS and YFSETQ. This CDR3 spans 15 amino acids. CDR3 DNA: TGCGCCAGCAGTTTGGCAGGGGGTCCGAGCAACGAGCAGTACTTC. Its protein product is CASSLAGGPSNEQYF.

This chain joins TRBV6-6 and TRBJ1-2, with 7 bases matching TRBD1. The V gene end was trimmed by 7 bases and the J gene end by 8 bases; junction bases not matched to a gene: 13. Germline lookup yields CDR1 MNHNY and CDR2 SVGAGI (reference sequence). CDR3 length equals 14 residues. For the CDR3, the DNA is TGTGCCAGCAATTGGGACAGAGAGTTGGGAGGCTACACCTTC. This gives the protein CASNWDRELGGYTF.

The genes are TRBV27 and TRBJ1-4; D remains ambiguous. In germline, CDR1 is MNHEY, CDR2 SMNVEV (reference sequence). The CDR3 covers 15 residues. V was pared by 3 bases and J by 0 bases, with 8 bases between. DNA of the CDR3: TGTGCCAGCAGTTTCATAAAGGCAACTAATGAAAAACTGTTTTTT. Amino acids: CASSFIKATNEKLFF.

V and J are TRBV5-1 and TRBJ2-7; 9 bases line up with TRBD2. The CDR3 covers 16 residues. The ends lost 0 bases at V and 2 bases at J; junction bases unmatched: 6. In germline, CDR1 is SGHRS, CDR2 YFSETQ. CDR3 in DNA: TGCGCCAGCAGCTTGGCCGGGAGACTAGCGGCCTACGAGCAGTACTTC. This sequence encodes CASSLAGRLAAYEQYF.

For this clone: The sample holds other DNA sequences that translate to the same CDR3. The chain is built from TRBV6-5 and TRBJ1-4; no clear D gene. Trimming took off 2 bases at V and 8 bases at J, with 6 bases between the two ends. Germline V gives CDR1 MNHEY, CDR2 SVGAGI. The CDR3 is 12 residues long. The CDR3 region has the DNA TGTGCCAGCAGTTACGCGGGGGAAAAACTGTTTTTT. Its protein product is CASSYAGEKLFF.

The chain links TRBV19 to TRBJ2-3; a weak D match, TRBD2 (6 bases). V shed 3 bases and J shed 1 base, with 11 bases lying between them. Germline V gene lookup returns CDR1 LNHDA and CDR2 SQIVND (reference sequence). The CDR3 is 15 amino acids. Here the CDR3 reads CASSMGGTRTDTQYF. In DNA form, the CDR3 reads TGTGCCAGTAGTATGGGCGGGACCCGCACAGATACGCAGTATTTT.

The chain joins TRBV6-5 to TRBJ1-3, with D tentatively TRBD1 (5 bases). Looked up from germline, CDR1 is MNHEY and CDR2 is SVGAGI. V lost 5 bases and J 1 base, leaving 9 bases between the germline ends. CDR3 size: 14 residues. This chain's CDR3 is CASSLQGSGNTIYF. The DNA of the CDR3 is TGTGCCAGCAGTCTCCAGGGATCTGGAAACACCATATATTTT.